These T cell receptor beta chains were read from a single sample in a study of cytomegalovirus exposure and HLA in healthy donors. Repertoires were generated with immunoSEQ multiplex PCR, while TCRdb's copy carries only in-frame clones and drops some. The sample shows fewer than 150,000 clones, over 65% of them seen only once. Material for sequencing was PBMCs. Source of these receptors: a man aged 50 to 59 in good health and CMV-seronegative. CDR3s include the opening cysteine and the closing phenylalanine or tryptophan. Fields, in order: CDR3 protein, CDR3 DNA, D gene, J gene, V gene, clone size. A D gene is named only where the DNA matches it firmly. Rows may omit the clone size; those that give it use once, few, many or a size class.

cdr3_aa: CAITQDRAMNTEAFF; cdr3_nt: TGTGCCATCACCCAGGACAGGGCGATGAACACTGAAGCTTTCTTT; d_call: TRBD1; j_call: TRBJ1-1; v_call: TRBV10-3; clone_size: -
cdr3_aa: CASRILAGGTTGELFF; cdr3_nt: TGTGCCAGCAGAATCCTAGCGGGAGGGACCACCGGGGAGCTGTTTTTT; d_call: TRBD2; j_call: TRBJ2-2; v_call: TRBV28; clone_size: -
cdr3_aa: CAISTALAQGYEAFF; cdr3_nt: TGTGCCATCTCTACAGCTCTAGCCCAGGGGTATGAAGCTTTCTTT; d_call: -; j_call: TRBJ1-1; v_call: TRBV10-3; clone_size: -
cdr3_aa: CASRDFLSYEQYF; cdr3_nt: TGTGCCAGTAGGGACTTTCTCTCCTACGAGCAGTACTTC; d_call: -; j_call: TRBJ2-7; v_call: TRBV5-4; clone_size: once
cdr3_aa: CASSYSGVSRETQYF; cdr3_nt: TGTGCCAGCAGTTACTCCGGCGTGAGCAGGGAGACCCAGTACTTC; d_call: -; j_call: TRBJ2-5; v_call: TRBV6-5; clone_size: -
cdr3_aa: CASSGTGVGEKLFF; cdr3_nt: TGTGCCAGCAGTGGGACAGGGGTTGGGGAAAAACTGTTTTTT; d_call: TRBD1; j_call: TRBJ1-4; v_call: TRBV6-1; clone_size: -
cdr3_aa: CASSVATGGLYNEQFF; cdr3_nt: TGTGCCAGCAGCGTAGCTACTGGAGGTTTATACAATGAGCAGTTCTTC; d_call: -; j_call: TRBJ2-1; v_call: TRBV9; clone_size: -
cdr3_aa: CASSLTGLNEQFF; cdr3_nt: TGTGCCAGCTCCCTGACAGGGTTGAATGAGCAGTTCTTC; d_call: TRBD1; j_call: TRBJ2-1; v_call: TRBV27; clone_size: -
cdr3_aa: CASSPGTSDSDTQYF; cdr3_nt: TGTGCCAGCAGCCCCGGGACTAGCGATTCAGATACGCAGTATTTT; d_call: TRBD2; j_call: TRBJ2-3; v_call: TRBV7-9; clone_size: -
cdr3_aa: CSVRLVDTQYF; cdr3_nt: TGCAGCGTAAGACTAGTGGATACGCAGTATTTT; d_call: -; j_call: TRBJ2-3; v_call: TRBV29-1; clone_size: once
cdr3_aa: CASSYSGQLNTEAFF; cdr3_nt: TGTGCCAGCAGTTACTCCGGACAGTTGAACACTGAAGCTTTCTTT; d_call: -; j_call: TRBJ1-1; v_call: TRBV6-5; clone_size: -
cdr3_aa: CASSRGGLAGDAYEQYF; cdr3_nt: TGTGCCAGCAGCCGAGGAGGACTAGCGGGAGACGCCTACGAGCAGTACTTC; d_call: TRBD2; j_call: TRBJ2-7; v_call: TRBV7-9; clone_size: -
cdr3_aa: CASSFKDRDYGYTF; cdr3_nt: TGTGCCAGCAGCTTCAAGGACAGGGACTATGGCTACACCTTC; d_call: TRBD1; j_call: TRBJ1-2; v_call: TRBV5-6; clone_size: -
cdr3_aa: CAISDPGTGDEKLFF; cdr3_nt: TGTGCCATCAGTGACCCAGGCACAGGGGATGAAAAACTGTTTTTT; d_call: TRBD1; j_call: TRBJ1-4; v_call: TRBV10-3; clone_size: -
cdr3_aa: CASSLASGGGLKKLFF; cdr3_nt: TGTGCCAGCAGTTTGGCCTCGGGAGGGGGATTAAAGAAACTGTTTTTT; d_call: -; j_call: TRBJ1-4; v_call: TRBV28; clone_size: -
cdr3_aa: CASRSTTYTDTQYF; cdr3_nt: TGTGCCAGCAGATCCACTACTTACACAGATACGCAGTATTTT; d_call: -; j_call: TRBJ2-3; v_call: TRBV28; clone_size: -
cdr3_aa: CASSGQGGYEQYF; cdr3_nt: TGTGCCAGCTCGGGACAGGGGGGCTACGAGCAGTACTTC; d_call: TRBD1; j_call: TRBJ2-7; v_call: TRBV2; clone_size: -